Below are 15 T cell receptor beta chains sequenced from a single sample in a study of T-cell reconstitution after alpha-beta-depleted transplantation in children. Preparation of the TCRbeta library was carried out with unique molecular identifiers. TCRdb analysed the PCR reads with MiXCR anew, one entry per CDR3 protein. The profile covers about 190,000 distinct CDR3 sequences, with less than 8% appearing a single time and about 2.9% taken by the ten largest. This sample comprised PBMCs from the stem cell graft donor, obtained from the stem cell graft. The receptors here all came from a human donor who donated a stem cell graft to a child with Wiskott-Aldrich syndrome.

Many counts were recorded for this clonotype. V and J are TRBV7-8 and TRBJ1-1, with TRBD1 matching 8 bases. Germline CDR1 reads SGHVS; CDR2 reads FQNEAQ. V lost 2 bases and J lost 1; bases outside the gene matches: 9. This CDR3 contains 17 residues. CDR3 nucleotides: TGTGCCAGCAGCTTACGCGTGACAGGGGATACGAACACTGAAGCTTTCTTT. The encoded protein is CASSLRVTGDTNTEAFF.

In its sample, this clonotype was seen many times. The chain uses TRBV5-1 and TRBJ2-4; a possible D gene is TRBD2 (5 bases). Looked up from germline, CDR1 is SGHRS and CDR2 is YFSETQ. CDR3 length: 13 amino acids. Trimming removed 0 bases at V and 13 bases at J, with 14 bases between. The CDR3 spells CASSLAIGAVQYF. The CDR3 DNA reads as TGCGCCAGCAGCTTGGCTATTGGAGCGGTACAGTACTTC.

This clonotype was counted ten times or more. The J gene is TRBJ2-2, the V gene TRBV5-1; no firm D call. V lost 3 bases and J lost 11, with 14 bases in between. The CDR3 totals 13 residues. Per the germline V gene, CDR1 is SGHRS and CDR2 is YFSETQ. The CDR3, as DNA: TGCGCCAGCAGCTCACCTCCCCCGTTTGAGCTGTTTTTT. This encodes CASSSPPPFELFF.

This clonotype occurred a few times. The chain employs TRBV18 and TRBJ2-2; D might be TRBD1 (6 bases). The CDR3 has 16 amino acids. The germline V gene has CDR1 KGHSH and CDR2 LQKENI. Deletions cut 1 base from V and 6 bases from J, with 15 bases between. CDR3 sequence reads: CASSPLYRERAGELFF. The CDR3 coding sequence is TGTGCCAGCTCACCACTTTACAGGGAAAGAGCCGGGGAGCTGTTTTTT.

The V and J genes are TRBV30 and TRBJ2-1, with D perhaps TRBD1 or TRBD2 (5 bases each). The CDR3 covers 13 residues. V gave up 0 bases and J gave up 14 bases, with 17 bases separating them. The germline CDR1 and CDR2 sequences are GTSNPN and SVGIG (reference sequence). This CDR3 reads CAWSVVSGGDKFF. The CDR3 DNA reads TGTGCCTGGAGTGTTGTTAGTGGGGGTGATAAGTTCTTC.

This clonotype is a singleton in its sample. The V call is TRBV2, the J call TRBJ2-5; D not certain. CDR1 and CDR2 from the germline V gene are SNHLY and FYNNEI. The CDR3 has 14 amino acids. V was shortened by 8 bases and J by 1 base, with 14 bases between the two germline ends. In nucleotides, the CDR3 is TGTGCCAGCCTCAAAAGGGCCTTCCAAGAGACCCAGTACTTC. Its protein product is CASLKRAFQETQYF.

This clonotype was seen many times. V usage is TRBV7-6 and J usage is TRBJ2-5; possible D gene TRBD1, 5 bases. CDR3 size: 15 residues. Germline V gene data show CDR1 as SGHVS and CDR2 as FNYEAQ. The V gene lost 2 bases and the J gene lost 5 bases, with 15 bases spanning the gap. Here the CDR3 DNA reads TGTGCCAGCAGCTTATACCAGGGAAATAGCGAGACCCAGTACTTC. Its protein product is CASSLYQGNSETQYF.

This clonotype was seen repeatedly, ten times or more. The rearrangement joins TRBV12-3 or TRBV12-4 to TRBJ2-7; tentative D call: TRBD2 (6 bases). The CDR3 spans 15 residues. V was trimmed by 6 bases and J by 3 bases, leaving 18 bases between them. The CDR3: CASSTRGLAGYEQYF. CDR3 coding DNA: TGTGCCAGCAGCACTAGGGGACTCGCCGGCTACGAGCAGTACTTC.

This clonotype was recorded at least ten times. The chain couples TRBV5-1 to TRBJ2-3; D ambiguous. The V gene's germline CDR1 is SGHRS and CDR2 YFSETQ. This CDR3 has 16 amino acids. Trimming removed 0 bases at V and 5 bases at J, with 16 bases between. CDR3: CASSLDRRVVGDTQYF. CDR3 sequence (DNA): TGCGCCAGCAGCTTGGATCGTAGGGTAGTAGGAGATACGCAGTATTTT.

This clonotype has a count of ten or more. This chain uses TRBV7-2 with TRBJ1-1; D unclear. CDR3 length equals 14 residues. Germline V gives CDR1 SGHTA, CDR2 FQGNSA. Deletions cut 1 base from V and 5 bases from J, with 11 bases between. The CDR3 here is CASSLGPQWTEAFF. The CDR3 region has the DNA TGTGCCAGCAGCTTAGGCCCACAGTGGACTGAAGCTTTCTTT.

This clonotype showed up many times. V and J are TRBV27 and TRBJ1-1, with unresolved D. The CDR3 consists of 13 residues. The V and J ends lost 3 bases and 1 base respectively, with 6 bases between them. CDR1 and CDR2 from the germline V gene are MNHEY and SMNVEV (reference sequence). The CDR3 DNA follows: TGTGCCAGCAGTTTTCTTCGGAACACTGAAGCTTTCTTT. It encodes CASSFLRNTEAFF.

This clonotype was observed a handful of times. CDR3 bases: TGCAGCGTTGAAGATCGGAAAGGGGCAGGCGATAACTATGGCTACACCTTC. Amino acids: CSVEDRKGAGDNYGYTF. V gene TRBV29-1 combines with J gene TRBJ1-2, with D perhaps matching TRBD1 (5 bases). Trimming took 0 bases from V and 1 from J, leaving 18 bases between them. The germline V gene has CDR1 SQVTM and CDR2 ANQGSEA. CDR3 length equals 17 residues.

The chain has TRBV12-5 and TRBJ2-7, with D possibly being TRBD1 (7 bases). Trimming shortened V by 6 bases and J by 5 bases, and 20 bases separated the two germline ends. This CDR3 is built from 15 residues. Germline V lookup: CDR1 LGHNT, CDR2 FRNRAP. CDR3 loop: CASGPPRDRVNEQYF. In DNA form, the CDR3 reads TGTGCTAGTGGCCCTCCGCGGGACAGAGTTAACGAGCAGTACTTC.

In DNA, the CDR3 is TGTGCCAGCACCTTGGGACAATATCAAAATTCACCCCTCCACTTT. It is translated as CASTLGQYQNSPLHF. The J gene is TRBJ1-6, the V gene TRBV7-2; D is perhaps TRBD1 (6 bases). The ends were cut back, 7 bases at V and 7 bases at J, with 17 bases in the middle. The V gene's germline CDR1 is SGHTA and CDR2 FQGNSA. The CDR3 runs to 15 residues.

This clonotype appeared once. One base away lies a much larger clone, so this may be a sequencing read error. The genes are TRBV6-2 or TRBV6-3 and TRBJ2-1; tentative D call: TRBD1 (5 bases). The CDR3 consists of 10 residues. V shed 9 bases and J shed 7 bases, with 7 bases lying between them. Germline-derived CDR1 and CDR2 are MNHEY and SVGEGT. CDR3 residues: CARQENEQFF. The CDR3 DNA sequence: TGTGCCAGACAGGAAAATGAGCAGTTCTTC.